This record looks at one TCR beta chain sequence and its context. This record belongs to a study of blood T cell repertoires in COVID-19. Study at large: From T cells, B-cell-depleted T cells, or PBMCs came the material, which was cDNA or gDNA.

Source study methods: It was from reference gene primer amplification that nucleated cell counts were estimated. Clones were read by immunoSEQ multiplex PCR, and TCRdb kept only the in-frame ones, dropping some. The DNA was the basis for D and trimming; V, J and clone size are from that table. Here the sample spans fewer than 250,000 clones, about 90% being singletons. Cohort assignment relied on participant-reported clinical history. Recovery among Cohort 3 donors was established by two negative PCRs, clearance, or symptom resolution. This clonotype was sampled from a woman between 18 and 30 years old who had recovered from COVID-19. Sequencing used PBMCs or T cells enriched from blood (not recorded which).

Here the CDR3 reads CSVAREDYGYTF. CDR3 nucleotide sequence: TGCAGCGTTGCAAGGGAGGACTATGGCTACACCTTC. The chain employs TRBV29-1 and TRBJ1-2; D unclear. CDR3 size: 12 residues. V was pared by 4 bases and J by 3 bases, with 9 bases between. CDR1 is SQVTM and CDR2 is ANQGSEA in the germline V gene.